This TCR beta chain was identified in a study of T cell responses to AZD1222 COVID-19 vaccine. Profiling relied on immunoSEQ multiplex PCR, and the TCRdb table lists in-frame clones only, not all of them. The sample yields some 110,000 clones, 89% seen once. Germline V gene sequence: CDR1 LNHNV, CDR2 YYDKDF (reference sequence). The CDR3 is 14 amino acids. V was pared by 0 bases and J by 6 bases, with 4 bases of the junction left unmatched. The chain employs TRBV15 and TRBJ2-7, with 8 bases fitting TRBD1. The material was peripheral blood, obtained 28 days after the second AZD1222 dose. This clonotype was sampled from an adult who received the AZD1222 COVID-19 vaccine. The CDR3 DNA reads TGTGCCACCAGCAGAGATGCAGGGGGCCGCGAGCAGTACTTC. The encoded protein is CATSRDAGGREQYF.